This T cell receptor (beta chain) appears in the sequencing data of a study of shared clonotypes between healthy human individuals. Some clones are missing from TCRdb's copy, which holds only in-frame ones; the method was immunoSEQ multiplex PCR. The sample lists nearly 2 million clones, less than 95% occurring once. V was cut by 0 bases and J by 4 bases, with 10 bases left in between. The CDR3 sequence is 14 residues long. Germline CDR1 and CDR2: MNHEY and SMNVEV (reference sequence). CD45RO negativity and positive selection for CCR7 defined naive CD8 cells, a population that excluded terminally differentiated effector memory CD45RA+ cells.

The TCR comes from a man younger than 30 in good health. The chain combines TRBV27 with TRBJ2-7; D may be TRBD2 (5 bases). Sequenced material: naive CD8+ T cells sorted from blood. Here the CDR3 DNA reads TGTGCCAGCAGTTTATCAACGGGGATTTACGAGCAGTACTTC. Protein: CASSLSTGIYEQYF.